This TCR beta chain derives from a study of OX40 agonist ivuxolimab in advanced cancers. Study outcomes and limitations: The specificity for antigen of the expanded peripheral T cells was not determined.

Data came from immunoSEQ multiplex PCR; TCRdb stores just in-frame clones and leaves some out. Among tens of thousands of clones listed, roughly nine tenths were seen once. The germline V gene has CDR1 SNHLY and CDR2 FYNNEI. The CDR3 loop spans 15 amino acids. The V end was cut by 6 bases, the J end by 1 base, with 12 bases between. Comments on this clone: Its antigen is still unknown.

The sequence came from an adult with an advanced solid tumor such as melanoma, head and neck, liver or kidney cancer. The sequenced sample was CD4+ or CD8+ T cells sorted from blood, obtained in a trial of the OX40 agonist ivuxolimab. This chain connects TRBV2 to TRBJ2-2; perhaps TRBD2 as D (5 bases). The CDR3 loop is CASSSGLLNTGELFF. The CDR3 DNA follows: TGTGCCAGCAGCTCCGGACTCCTGAACACCGGGGAGCTGTTTTTT.